The clone carrying this T cell receptor beta chain was seen a few times. These data come from a study of cytomegalovirus exposure and HLA in healthy donors. The study ran its PCR with 60 Vbeta and 13 Jbeta primers. TCRdb's copy holds only in-frame clones and misses some; the assay was immunoSEQ multiplex PCR. Among over 70,000 clones listed, 75% to 85% were seen once. CDR3 length equals 13 residues. The chain is built from TRBV1 and TRBJ1-1; the table gives TRBD1 as D, unverified against the DNA. TRBV1 is flagged as a pseudogene. The source is a man aged 50 or older in good health and CMV-seropositive. Sequencing was performed on PBMCs. The CDR3 DNA is TGCACCAGCAGCCAGTCAGGGGGGACTGAAGCTTTCTTT. Amino acids: CTSSQSGGTEAFF.